This passage covers 18 T cell receptor beta chains from one sample sequenced in a study of CD8 T cells in Susac syndrome. Random hexamers were used to reverse transcribe an amount of roughly 0.5 to 1 ug RNA. TCRdb re-derived calls from the immunoSEQ multiplex PCR reads in MiXCR, one entry per CDR3 protein. The sample has about 130,000 distinct CDR3 sequences; approximately 94% are singletons. Sequenced: CD4+ T cells from PBMCs. These receptors were collected from a human donor with multiple sclerosis.

The chain carries TRBV5-4 and TRBJ2-2; tentatively, D is TRBD1 (5 bases). This CDR3 has 13 residues. CDR1 SGHNT and CDR2 YYREEE come from the germline V gene (reference sequence). Trimming removed 5 bases at V and 7 bases at J, with 12 bases between. CDR3: CASSYYRNGELFF. CDR3 DNA sequence: TGTGCCAGCAGTTATTACAGGAACGGGGAGCTGTTTTTT. Supplemented by reference TRBV5-4 and TRBJ2-2, the full variable domain reads ETGVTQSPTHLIKTRGQQVTLRCSSQSGHNTVSWYQQALGQGPQFIFQYYREEENGRGNFPPRFSGLQFPNYSSELNVNALELDDSALYLCASSYYRNGELFFGEGSRLTVL.

The V call is TRBV6-1, the J call TRBJ1-2, with no clear D. CDR1 is MNHNS and CDR2 is SASEGT in the germline V gene. Trimming removed 4 bases at V and 0 bases at J, with 6 bases between. This CDR3 contains 13 residues. DNA for the CDR3: TGTGCCAGCAGTGTTGGCCCTAACTATGGCTACACCTTC. It yields the protein CASSVGPNYGYTF.

The chain links TRBV5-1 to TRBJ2-1; TRBD2 matches at 9 bases. V gave up 4 bases and J gave up 7 bases; unmatched junction bases: 9. The CDR3 consists of 15 residues. Germline V gene lookup returns CDR1 SGHRS and CDR2 YFSETQ. The CDR3 here is CASSANSGSENEQFF. The DNA for the CDR3 is TGCGCCAGCAGCGCCAATAGCGGGAGCGAGAATGAGCAGTTCTTC. The full variable domain, completed using reference TRBV5-1 and TRBJ2-1, is KAGVTQTPRYLIKTRGQQVTLSCSPISGHRSVSWYQQTPGQGLQFLFEYFSETQRNKGNFPGRFSGRQFSNSRSEMNVSTLELGDSALYLCASSANSGSENEQFFGPGTRLTVL.

As regards this clonotype: At one of its ends the junction is not consistent with the germline gene, which may arise from a read error. V usage is TRBV2 and J usage is TRBJ1-1; no firm D call. Germline V gene lookup returns CDR1 SNHLY and CDR2 FYNNEI. CDR3 length: 11 amino acids. Here the CDR3 DNA reads TGTGCCAGCAGTGAAGCGCACCCCGTCCCATTT. Protein: CASSEAHPVPF. Full variable domain (missing parts from reference TRBV2 and TRBJ1-1): EPEVTQTPSHQVTQMGQEVILRCVPISNHLYFYWYRQILGQKVEFLVSFYNNEISEKSEIFDDQFSVERPDGSNFTLKIRSTKLEDSAMYFCASSEAHPVPFGQGTRLTVV.

The J gene is TRBJ1-1, the V gene TRBV29-1; perhaps TRBD1 as D (6 bases). This CDR3 comprises 13 residues. Trimming removed 4 bases at V and 1 base at J, with 10 bases between. Germline V gene data show CDR1 as SQVTM and CDR2 as ANQGSEA. The CDR3 DNA sequence: TGCAGCGTTGTCCGGGGGCCGAACACTGAAGCTTTCTTT. Its protein is CSVVRGPNTEAFF. The full variable domain, its missing parts supplied by reference TRBV29-1 and TRBJ1-1, is SAVISQKPSRDICQRGTSLTIQCQVDSQVTMMFWYRQQPGQSLTLIATANQGSEATYESGFVIDKFPISRPNLTFSTLTVSNMSPEDSSIYLCSVVRGPNTEAFFGQGTRLTVV.

The V gene is TRBV9, the J gene TRBJ2-6; D possibly corresponds to TRBD1 (6 bases). Trimming left V 4 bases short and J 0 bases short, with 14 bases between. This CDR3 is built from 17 residues. In germline, CDR1 is SGDLS, CDR2 YYNGEE. CDR3 sequence: CASSPRGGNSGANVLTF. The DNA for the CDR3 is TGTGCCAGCAGCCCCAGAGGGGGAAACTCTGGGGCCAACGTCCTGACTTTC.

The V gene is TRBV7-2, the J gene TRBJ2-1; 9 bases align to TRBD2. The CDR3 spans 15 residues. With 3 bases clipped from V and 0 bases from J, the junction kept 0 bases outside the gene matches. Germline CDR1 is SGHTA and CDR2 is FQGNSA. The CDR3 region is CASSLGLASYNEQFF. CDR3 in DNA: TGTGCCAGCAGCTTGGGACTAGCCTCCTACAATGAGCAGTTCTTC.

As concerns this clonotype: One end of the junction varies from germline; a read error may be responsible. This chain connects TRBV12-3 or TRBV12-4 to TRBJ1-2; no firm D call. The CDR3 sequence is 15 residues long. The DNA of the CDR3 is TGTGCCAGCAGTCCGGAGGGATTTGGTGGAGACACCGCGAACTTC. The encoded protein is CASSPEGFGGDTANF.

This chain joins TRBV5-1 and TRBJ1-1; D uncertain. There are 14 residues in the CDR3. The germline V and J ends were trimmed by 1 base and 1 base, with 8 bases remaining between them. CDR1 and CDR2 from the germline V gene are SGHRS and YFSETQ. DNA of the CDR3: TGCGCCAGCAGCTTGACAAATAGGAACACTGAAGCTTTCTTT. The encoded protein is CASSLTNRNTEAFF.

The J gene is TRBJ2-7, the V gene TRBV15; 7 nucleotides align to TRBD1. The germline V gene has CDR1 LNHNV and CDR2 YYDKDF (reference sequence). The CDR3 length is 16 residues. Trimming removed 1 base from V and 0 bases from J; junction bases left unmatched: 6. The CDR3 reads CATSRGSGQASYEQYF. CDR3 nucleotides: TGTGCCACCAGCAGAGGAAGCGGACAGGCCTCCTACGAGCAGTACTTC.

The chain is built from TRBV27 and TRBJ1-2; D is possibly TRBD1 (6 bases). This CDR3 has 15 amino acids. Germline values: CDR1 MNHEY, CDR2 SMNVEV (reference sequence). Trimming pared 5 bases from V and 5 bases from J, leaving 18 bases between. The CDR3 sequence is CASSPYRAPMYGYTF. The CDR3 coding sequence is TGTGCCAGCAGTCCATACAGGGCCCCAATGTATGGCTACACCTTC.

This chain uses TRBV2 with TRBJ2-5; 11 bases are shared with TRBD2. The CDR3 extends over 15 amino acids. Germline lookup yields CDR1 SNHLY and CDR2 FYNNEI. Trimming cost V 5 bases and J 4 bases; bases outside gene matches: 6. The DNA for the CDR3 is TGTGCCAGCAGTTTCGGACTAGCGGGTAGAGAGACCCAGTACTTC. Its protein is CASSFGLAGRETQYF. The full variable domain, rest sourced from reference TRBV2 and TRBJ2-5, is EPEVTQTPSHQVTQMGQEVILRCVPISNHLYFYWYRQILGQKVEFLVSFYNNEISEKSEIFDDQFSVERPDGSNFTLKIRSTKLEDSAMYFCASSFGLAGRETQYFGPGTRLLVL.

The V call is TRBV29-1, the J call TRBJ1-1; no clear D gene. The CDR3 runs to 12 residues. V dropped 2 bases and J dropped 6 bases, with 10 bases sitting between them. The germline V gene has CDR1 SQVTM and CDR2 ANQGSEA. The CDR3 loop is CSVEITAAEAFF. CDR3 in DNA: TGCAGCGTTGAAATTACAGCCGCTGAAGCTTTCTTT.

The table lists this clonotype with a few counts. The chain joins TRBV6-6 to TRBJ2-7, with 8 bases matching TRBD2. The length of the CDR3 is 16 residues. Germline V lookup: CDR1 MNHNY, CDR2 SVGAGI (reference sequence). Germline trimming cut 2 bases from V and 3 bases from J; bases unmatched to any gene: 9. CDR3 in amino acids: CASSYPPGGRLYEQYF. In DNA form, the CDR3 reads TGTGCCAGCAGTTACCCTCCTGGCGGGAGGCTCTACGAGCAGTACTTC.

V and J are TRBV20-1 and TRBJ1-6; 9 positions match TRBD1. The germline V gene has CDR1 DFQATT and CDR2 SNEGSKA (reference sequence). The CDR3 runs 17 residues. V shed 0 bases and J 10 bases; nucleotides not matched to a gene: 13. CDR3 nucleotide sequence: TGCAGTGCTAGAGAGAGACGGGGGACAGGGTTTCGATCACCCCTCCACTTT. The encoded protein is CSARERRGTGFRSPLHF.

The V call is TRBV9, the J call TRBJ1-2; 9 bases fit TRBD1. Germline V gene data show CDR1 as SGDLS and CDR2 as YYNGEE. This CDR3 region has 15 residues. V lost 3 bases and J lost 4; bases outside the gene matches: 7. DNA for the CDR3: TGTGCCAGCAGCGGAGACAGGGGGTCCTTCTATGGCTACACCTTC. This translates into CASSGDRGSFYGYTF.

The chain is built from TRBV14 and TRBJ1-2; 9 bases map to TRBD1. Trimming took 1 base from V and 7 from J; bases not matched to a gene: 7. The germline V gene encodes CDR1 SGHDN and CDR2 FVKESK. The CDR3 sequence is 15 residues long. The CDR3: CASSQATGGAFGYTF. CDR3 DNA sequence: TGTGCCAGCAGCCAAGCTACAGGGGGCGCGTTTGGCTACACCTTC.

The V call is TRBV19, the J call TRBJ1-5; D not certain. V lost 3 bases and J lost 6, with 18 bases in between. This CDR3 is built from 16 residues. The germline gives CDR1 LNHDA, CDR2 SQIVND (reference sequence). The DNA of the CDR3 is TGTGCCAGTAGTATTCCAAGGGCAGGAACCGGTCAGCCCCAGCATTTT. Translating it yields CASSIPRAGTGQPQHF.